This TCR beta chain is from a study of human T cells and chemical hapten exposure (dated by TCRdb to about 2021). General notes on the study: For sensitization, 2% DPC in acetone was applied to a 2 cm by 2 cm area of upper inner arm skin. The libraries were sequenced as a pool, and the TCR yield per sample differed mostly because of small variations in library volumes within the pool. Throughout the approximately 24-week study period, patients were also given weekly therapeutic DPC doses on the scalp. Blood was sampled from patients pre-sensitization (week 0) and at 2, 6 and about 24 weeks after DPC sensitization. The patient cohort, mostly female, included alopecia areata with under or over 50% scalp involvement, alopecia totalis and alopecia universalis. The study tracked peripheral blood TCR repertoire changes in vivo during primary and secondary sensitization to the hapten diphenylcyclopropenone (DPC) in alopecia patients. Patch testing on the upper back used Finn chambers containing 0.01% DPC, with scoring done after 6 days according to International Contact Dermatitis Research Group standards. About 30 alopecia patients provided blood for TCR sequencing at one to four time points (pre-sensitization, 2, 6 and 24 weeks). Points the paper makes about the study in general: Expanded TCRs formed significantly more large CDR3 similarity clusters than pre-sensitization or healthy control sets, consistent with antigen-driven responses. Because every patient had alopecia, a presumed autoimmune disease, the patients' immune response might differ from that of healthy individuals. After repeated subsampling, the strength of the expansion versus patch-test correlation and the threshold at which it became significant changed. No change with DPC sensitization was found in the number of TCRs above 1 in 1000 frequency, and no evidence of global repertoire structure alterations was found. Patch test score was positively correlated with the number of PT1 expanded TCRs, with significance at thresholds 8, 16 and 32 but not at 4.

In this sample, this clonotype turned up many times. Its antigen is not yet known. No quality values exist for individual bases; no much larger clone is one base distant. Read against the paper, the sample's time point label means: patch test 2, 6 weeks after DPC sensitization. The intended sense of this specimen's treatment or condition label: therapeutic diphenylcyclopropenone sensitization with weekly scalp DPC. At every patch-test visit, the blood draw took place before the patch test was put on. Patients were eligible if aged 18 to 70, diagnosed with alopecia and judged suitable for DPC therapy, and pregnant patients were excluded. Total RNA was isolated from unfractionated whole blood collected in Tempus Blood RNA tubes. The protocol used for the library was RACE. Sequencing relied on a NextSeq 500. Library preparation attached unique molecular identifiers to individual cDNA molecules for quantitative, reproducible TCR counting. Each blood RNA sample was used to sequence both TCR alpha and TCR beta chains. On the authors' methods: Samples had a median of roughly 100,000 TCRs, with a range from about 20,000 to 690,600. V, J and CDR3 annotation of the TCR reads was carried out using the Decombinator software suite. For the PS versus PT1 abundance plots, all samples were subsampled to the same number of TCRs (28,000). Expanded TCRs were defined as absent before sensitization and observed at least eight times at the 2-week time point. The public sequencing data were trimmed at Q25 with fastp and processed into clonotypes with MiXCR by TCRdb, which kept only in-frame beta chains. Each record represents a unique CDR3 protein, reported with the most common genes and DNA among its rows. These V and J calls originate from TCRdb's pipeline instead of the authors' own analysis. The table for this sample lists roughly 380,000 distinct CDR3 sequences; about 6% of them were counted only once. The top ten clones comprise 5% to 6% of the sample.

The starting material was whole blood, obtained in connection with sensitization to the hapten diphenylcyclopropenone (DPC). This TCR derives from a woman between 18 and 29 years old with alopecia areata. Some clones in this sample may be carry-over from other donors' samples.

The encoded CDR3 is CASSPGQGPFYGYTF. Read as DNA, the sequence is TGTGCCAGCAGCCCAGGACAGGGCCCCTTCTATGGCTACACCTTC. Recombination joined TRBV27 with TRBJ1-2, with 8 junctional bases fitting TRBD1. Trimming takes 6 bases off V and 4 bases off J; junction bases not matched to a gene: 10. The CDR3 holds 15 amino acids from the cysteine to the phenylalanine. Only the CDR3 portion is preserved as DNA: 45 bases, with reading frame beginning at the first base. The germline V gene (reference sequence) specifies MNHEY as CDR1 and SMNVEV as CDR2.